The rows below give T cell receptor beta chains drawn from one sample of a study of cytomegalovirus exposure and HLA in healthy donors. Clones were read by immunoSEQ multiplex PCR, and TCRdb kept only the in-frame ones, dropping some. Of 160,000 or so clones in the sample, more than 65% were seen once. Sequencing was performed on PBMCs. Receptors originate from a man aged 18 to 29 in good health and CMV-seropositive. Both conserved end residues are part of each CDR3. The order of the fields is CDR3 length, V gene, clone size, J gene, D gene, CDR3 DNA, CDR3 protein. D genes are given only for firm matches. Expanded clones are given a class, and other clones once, few, many or no size at all.

>13|TRBV27|NA|TRBJ2-1|TRBD1
TGTGCCAGCAGCAGACAGGGGGAAGTTGAGCAGTTCTTC
CASSRQGEVEQFF
>13|TRBV9|NA|TRBJ2-1|NA
TGTGCCAGCAGCGTAGCTTGGAGCAATGAGCAGTTCTTC
CASSVAWSNEQFF
>13|TRBV29-1|NA|TRBJ1-4|NA
TGCAGCGTGATGAACTCCCGAGGGGAAAAACTGTTTTTT
CSVMNSRGEKLFF
>12|TRBV5-1|NA|TRBJ2-2|TRBD1
TGCGCCAGCAGCTGGGACAGGGAAGAGCTGTTTTTT
CASSWDREELFF
>13|TRBV6-5|once|TRBJ1-2|TRBD1
TGTGCCAGCAGTTACCCAACAGGGGAGGGCTACACCTTC
CASSYPTGEGYTF
>15|TRBV7-2|NA|TRBJ2-3|TRBD1
TGTGCCAGCAGTCAGGGACAGCCTAGCACAGATACGCAGTATTTT
CASSQGQPSTDTQYF
>15|TRBV7-2|few|TRBJ1-1|NA
TGTGCCAGCAGCGCTTATGGGGGGGGCGTTACTGAAGCTTTCTTT
CASSAYGGGVTEAFF
>17|TRBV28|NA|TRBJ1-2|TRBD1
TGTGCCAGCAGTCTAAGGACAGGGGGAGTTACTAACTATGGCTACACCTTC
CASSLRTGGVTNYGYTF
>14|TRBV30|NA|TRBJ1-1|NA
TGTGCCTGGATCCCGGGACTTTGGAACACTGAAGCTTTCTTT
CAWIPGLWNTEAFF
>14|TRBV5-1|NA|TRBJ1-3|NA
TGCGCCAGCCGCCCAGGGGAAACGGAAAACACCATATATTTT
CASRPGETENTIYF
>16|TRBV4-2|NA|TRBJ2-6|TRBD1
TGTGCCAGCAGCCATGAACAGGGGACTGGGGCCAACGTCCTGACTTTC
CASSHEQGTGANVLTF
>14|TRBV11-2|few|TRBJ1-2|TRBD1
TGTGCCAGCAGCTTAGGACAGGGGAACTATGGCTACACCTTC
CASSLGQGNYGYTF
>15|TRBV7-9|NA|TRBJ2-2|NA
TGTGCCAGCAGCTTACAGGGGCTGTCTACCGGGGAGCTGTTTTTT
CASSLQGLSTGELFF
>14|TRBV29-1|NA|TRBJ1-1|TRBD1
TGCAGCGTTGGAGAGACAGGGAGTGGCACTGAAGCTTTCTTT
CSVGETGSGTEAFF
>13|TRBV30|NA|TRBJ1-6|TRBD1
TGTGCCTGGAGGACAGGGAATGACTCACCCCTCCACTTT
CAWRTGNDSPLHF
>17|TRBV7-9|NA|TRBJ2-1|TRBD2
TGTGCCAGCAGCCTCCCTTGGACTAGCGGGAAATACAATGAGCAGTTCTTC
CASSLPWTSGKYNEQFF
>15|TRBV7-8|NA|TRBJ1-2|NA
TGTGCCAGCAGCTTAGGTCCGGGGGTATACTATGGCTACACCTTC
CASSLGPGVYYGYTF
>14|TRBV2|NA|TRBJ2-1|TRBD1
TGTGCCAGCAGTTTACTGGACAGGGGCAATGAGCAGTTCTTC
CASSLLDRGNEQFF
>15|TRBV4-1|NA|TRBJ2-5|TRBD2
TGCGCCAGCAGCCGCCTTAGCGGGACTCAAGAGACCCAGTACTTC
CASSRLSGTQETQYF
>13|TRBV27|NA|TRBJ1-1|NA
TGTGCCAGCAGTTTATGGGCGAAGACTGAAGCTTTCTTT
CASSLWAKTEAFF
>15|TRBV9|NA|TRBJ2-1|TRBD2
TGTGCCAGCAGCCCGGGACTAGCGGGATACAATGAGCAGTTCTTC
CASSPGLAGYNEQFF
>18|TRBV2|few|TRBJ1-3|TRBD1
TGTGCCAGCAGAGACCCTGGACAGGTTGACTTCTCTGGAAACACCATATATTTT
CASRDPGQVDFSGNTIYF
>15|TRBV19|NA|TRBJ1-5|NA
TGTGCCAGTAGTATAGATCGGGACTTCTATCAGCCCCAGCATTTT
CASSIDRDFYQPQHF